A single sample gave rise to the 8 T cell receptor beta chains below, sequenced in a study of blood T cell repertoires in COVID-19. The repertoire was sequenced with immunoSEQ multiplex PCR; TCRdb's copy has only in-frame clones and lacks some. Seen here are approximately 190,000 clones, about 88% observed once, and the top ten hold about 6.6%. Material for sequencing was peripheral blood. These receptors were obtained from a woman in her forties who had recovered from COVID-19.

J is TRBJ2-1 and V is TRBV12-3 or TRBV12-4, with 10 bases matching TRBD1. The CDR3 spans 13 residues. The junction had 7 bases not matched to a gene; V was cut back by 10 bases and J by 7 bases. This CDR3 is CATRQGALNEQFF. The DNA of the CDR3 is TGTGCCACTAGACAGGGGGCCTTAAATGAGCAGTTCTTC.

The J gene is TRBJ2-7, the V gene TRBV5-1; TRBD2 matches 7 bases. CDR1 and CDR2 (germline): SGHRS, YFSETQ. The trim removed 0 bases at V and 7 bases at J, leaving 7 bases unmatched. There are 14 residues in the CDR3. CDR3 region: CASSLGGRVREQYF. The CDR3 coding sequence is TGCGCCAGCAGCTTGGGAGGGAGGGTAAGAGAGCAGTACTTC.

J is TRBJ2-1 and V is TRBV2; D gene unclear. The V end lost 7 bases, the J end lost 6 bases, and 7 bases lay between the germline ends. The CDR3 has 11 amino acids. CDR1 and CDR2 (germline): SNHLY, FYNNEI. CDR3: CASKTGNEQFF. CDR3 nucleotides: TGTGCCAGCAAAACGGGCAATGAGCAGTTCTTC.

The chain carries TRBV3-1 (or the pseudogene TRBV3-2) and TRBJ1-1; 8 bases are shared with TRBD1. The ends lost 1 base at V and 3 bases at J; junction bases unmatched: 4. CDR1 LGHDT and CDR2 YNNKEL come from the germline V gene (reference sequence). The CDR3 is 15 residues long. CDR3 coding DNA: TGTGCCAGCAGCCAAGGGCAGGGGGCTTACACTGAAGCTTTCTTT. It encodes CASSQGQGAYTEAFF.

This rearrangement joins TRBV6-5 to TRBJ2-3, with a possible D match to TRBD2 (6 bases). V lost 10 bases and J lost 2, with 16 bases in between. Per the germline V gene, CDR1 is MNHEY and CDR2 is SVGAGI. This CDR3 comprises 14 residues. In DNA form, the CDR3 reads TGTGCCACCCGACCTCGGCGGGACACAGATACGCAGTATTTT. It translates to CATRPRRDTDTQYF.

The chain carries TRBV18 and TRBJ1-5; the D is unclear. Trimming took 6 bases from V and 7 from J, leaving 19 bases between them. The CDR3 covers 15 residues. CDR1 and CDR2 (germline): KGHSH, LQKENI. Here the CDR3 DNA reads TGTGCCAGCTCGCTCAGTAACGGGGAAACACAGCCCCAGCATTTT. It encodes CASSLSNGETQPQHF.

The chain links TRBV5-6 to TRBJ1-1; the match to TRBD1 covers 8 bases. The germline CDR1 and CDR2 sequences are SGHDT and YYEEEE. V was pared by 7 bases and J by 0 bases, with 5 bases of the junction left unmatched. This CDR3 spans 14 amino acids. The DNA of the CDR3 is TGTGCCAGCGCTTGGACAGGGATGAACACTGAAGCTTTCTTT. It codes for CASAWTGMNTEAFF.

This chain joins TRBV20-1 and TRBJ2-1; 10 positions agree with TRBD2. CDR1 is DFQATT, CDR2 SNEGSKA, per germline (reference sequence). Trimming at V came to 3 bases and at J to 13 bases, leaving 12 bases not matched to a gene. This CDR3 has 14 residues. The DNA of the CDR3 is TGCAGTGCTAGTCTAGCGGGAGTAATTACATTTCAGTTCTTC. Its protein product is CSASLAGVITFQFF.